These 15 T cell receptor beta chains originate from one sample sequenced in a study of long-term antiretroviral therapy in people with HIV. This was the immunoSEQ v3.0 assay at survey level. Assay used: immunoSEQ multiplex PCR; TCRdb lists only in-frame clones, some missing. This sample has 30,000 to 40,000 clones, with roughly 80% found just once. The sequences come from unsorted PBMCs, collected 2 years after starting antiretroviral therapy. Every receptor here comes from a woman between 45 and 65 years old with HIV.

The V call is TRBV19, the J call TRBJ2-3; possibly TRBD2 for D (6 bases). Trimming took off 1 base at V and 2 bases at J, with 10 bases between the two ends. CDR1 and CDR2 (germline): LNHDA, SQIVND (reference sequence). CDR3 length: 15 residues. CDR3 bases: TGTGCCAGTAGTATAGGTGGGAGGAACACAGATACGCAGTATTTT. Protein product: CASSIGGRNTDTQYF. The whole variable domain, filled in from reference TRBV19 and TRBJ2-3, reads DGGITQSPKYLFRKEGQNVTLSCEQNLNHDAMYWYRQDPGQGLRLIYYSQIVNDFQKGDIAEGYSVSREKKESFPLTVTSAQKNPTAFYLCASSIGGRNTDTQYFGPGTRLTVL.

The chain employs TRBV5-4 and TRBJ1-1; TRBD1 is a possible D gene (6 bases). CDR1 SGHNT and CDR2 YYREEE come from the germline V gene (reference sequence). There are 15 residues in the CDR3. V was pared by 0 bases and J by 4 bases, with 13 bases between. The chain's CDR3 is CASSLEGGSSTEAFF. The CDR3, as DNA: TGTGCCAGCAGCTTGGAGGGGGGTTCTAGCACTGAAGCTTTCTTT.

The rearrangement links TRBV5-6 to TRBJ2-3, with D possibly being TRBD2 (6 bases). V was shortened by 0 bases and J by 6 bases, with 11 bases between the two germline ends. Germline CDR1 is SGHDT and CDR2 is YYEEEE. The CDR3 length is 14 residues. The CDR3 DNA is TGTGCCAGCAGCTTGGTATCGGGGGAGGATACGCAGTATTTT. This gives the protein CASSLVSGEDTQYF.

This rearrangement joins TRBV10-3 to TRBJ2-7; 10 bases are a match to TRBD1. J gave up 5 bases and V 6 bases, and 4 bases lay outside the gene matches. CDR3 size: 13 residues. The germline gives CDR1 ENHRY, CDR2 SYGVKD. The CDR3 DNA sequence: TGTGCCATCAGCGGGACAGGGGAAGACGAGCAGTACGTC. It is translated as CAISGTGEDEQYV.

The CDR3 nucleotides read TGTGCCAGCAAACCGGGACAGGGGAGTACACCCCTCCACTTT. This gives the protein CASKPGQGSTPLHF. The chain links TRBV6-1 to TRBJ1-6, with 10 bases lining up with TRBD1. Germline CDR1 reads MNHNS; CDR2 reads SASEGT. There are 14 residues in the CDR3. V shed 7 bases and J 11 bases; nucleotides not matched to a gene: 8.

This rearrangement joins TRBV2 to TRBJ2-7; 11 bases align to TRBD2. Per germline, CDR1 SNHLY and CDR2 FYNNEI. V gave up 6 bases and J gave up 5 bases; unmatched junction bases: 15. This CDR3 spans 17 amino acids. CDR3 sequence: CASRDSFRLAGRNEQYV. The CDR3 DNA reads TGTGCCAGCAGAGACTCCTTTAGACTAGCGGGGAGGAACGAGCAGTACGTC.

This chain connects TRBV20-1 to TRBJ2-5; D unresolved. V lost 5 bases to trimming and J lost 8 bases, with 12 bases between them. Germline loops: CDR1 DFQATT, CDR2 SNEGSKA (reference sequence). The CDR3 sequence is 11 residues long. This CDR3 is CSALALGTQYF. For the CDR3, the DNA is TGCAGTGCTTTAGCTCTCGGAACCCAGTACTTC.

The chain has TRBV11-1 and TRBJ1-4; D not certain. This CDR3 contains 19 residues. V lost 0 bases, J lost 4 bases, and 21 bases lay in between. CDR1 SGHAT and CDR2 FQDESV come from the germline V gene (reference sequence). DNA of the CDR3: TGTGCCAGCAGCTTAGCTGCCCCTGAAGTCCCAAAGGGTAATGAAAAACTGTTTTTT. As protein: CASSLAAPEVPKGNEKLFF.

The V gene is TRBV27, the J gene TRBJ1-1, with TRBD1 matching 8 bases. The CDR3 is 14 residues long. Per germline, CDR1 MNHEY and CDR2 SMNVEV (reference sequence). V lost 8 bases to trimming and J lost 5 bases; unmatched junction nucleotides: 10. CDR3: CASHAGGSTTEAFF. The CDR3 region has the DNA TGTGCCAGCCACGCAGGGGGCAGTACGACTGAAGCTTTCTTT.

This clone was recorded only once. The V call is TRBV7-9, the J call TRBJ1-1; TRBD1 aligns across 12 bases. The CDR3 totals 17 residues. Germline values: CDR1 SEHNR, CDR2 FQNEAQ (reference sequence). The ends lost 4 bases at V and 3 bases at J; junction bases unmatched: 9. This chain's CDR3 is CASSSPGQGAQYTEAFF. CDR3 in DNA: TGTGCCAGCAGCTCACCGGGACAGGGGGCGCAGTACACTGAAGCTTTCTTT.

V usage is TRBV30 and J usage is TRBJ2-4; TRBD1 agrees at 7 bases. Germline V lookup: CDR1 GTSNPN, CDR2 SVGIG (reference sequence). The CDR3 sequence is 14 residues long. Trimming cost V 0 bases and J 1 base; bases outside gene matches: 0. The CDR3 DNA sequence: TGTGCCTGGAGTGTAGGGGGCGCCAAAAACATTCAGTACTTC. Residues: CAWSVGGAKNIQYF. Drawing the rest from reference TRBV30 and TRBJ2-4, the complete variable domain is SQTIHQWPATLVQPVGSPLSLECTVEGTSNPNLYWYRQAAGRGLQLLFYSVGIGQISSEVPQNLSASRPQDRQFILSSKKLLLSDSGFYLCAWSVGGAKNIQYFGAGTRLSVL.

The CDR3, as DNA: TGTGCCAGCAGCTTAGGGGGGAGTGCCCCTCCGTTCTTC. Residues: CASSLGGSAPPFF. This sequence joins TRBV7-8 and TRBJ2-1; D possibly uses TRBD1 or TRBD2 (5 bases each). V was pared by 1 base and J by 15 bases, with 16 bases between. Germline CDR1 is SGHVS and CDR2 is FQNEAQ. The CDR3 extends over 13 amino acids.

This clone counts as medium-sized. The rearrangement links TRBV29-1 to TRBJ1-3, with a tentative D call TRBD1 (6 bases). The CDR3 contains 15 residues. The germline CDR1 and CDR2 sequences are SQVTM and ANQGSEA. Trimming shortened V by 6 bases and J by 1 base, and 16 bases separated the two germline ends. The CDR3 sequence: CSVADSGTSGNTIYF. The CDR3 coding sequence is TGCAGCGTAGCCGATTCCGGGACATCTGGAAACACCATATATTTT.

V gene TRBV29-1 combines with J gene TRBJ2-1; D ambiguous. The CDR3 is made up of 14 amino acids. Germline assignment: CDR1 SQVTM and CDR2 ANQGSEA. The V and J ends lost 1 base and 0 bases respectively, with 7 bases between them. The CDR3 is CSVEALASYNEQFF. The CDR3 nucleotides are TGCAGCGTTGAAGCCTTAGCCTCCTACAATGAGCAGTTCTTC.

This chain links TRBV25-1 with TRBJ2-3; D is uncertain. Germline V CDR1 and CDR2: MGHDK, SYGVNS. There are 13 residues in the CDR3. V shed 2 bases and J shed 1 base, with 4 bases lying between them. The CDR3 loop is CASSEGGTDTQYF. The CDR3 region has the DNA TGTGCCAGCAGTGAAGGAGGCACAGATACGCAGTATTTT.